Sequencing of this T cell receptor (beta chain) was carried out in a study of CD8+CD57+ T cells in acquired aplastic anemia. Study details: Sorted CD4+ and CD8+ cells gave an average of roughly 3.2 ug of DNA.

Genomic DNA provided the template from which TCR beta VDJ and CDR3 profiles were obtained. TCRdb itself ran the reads through MiXCR, one entry per CDR3 protein. The sample has 150,000 or so distinct CDR3 sequences; around half are singletons. As to this clonotype: Its antigen is currently unknown.

Overall study findings and caveats: Approximately 29 was the count of CD8+ CDR3 sequences that patients shared with controls.

From germline, CDR1 is MGHDK and CDR2 SYGVNS. This CDR3 is 14 amino acids long. Trimming stripped 6 bases from V and 3 bases from J, with 14 bases between. Patients picked for sequencing had shown CD8+CD57+ cell expansion detected by flow cytometry. A severe acquired aplastic anemia diagnosis applied to all patients. Therapy had not been given to patients before blood sampling. The chain links TRBV25-1 to TRBJ1-1, with TRBD1 as a possible D gene (6 bases). The sequence derives from a human donor with aplastic anemia. The specimen sequenced was sorted CD4+, CD8+, or CD8+CD57+ T cells (not recorded which) from PBMCs. The chain's CDR3 is CASSSYEGDTEAFF. In DNA, the CDR3 is TGTGCCAGCAGCTCATATGAGGGGGACACTGAAGCTTTCTTT.